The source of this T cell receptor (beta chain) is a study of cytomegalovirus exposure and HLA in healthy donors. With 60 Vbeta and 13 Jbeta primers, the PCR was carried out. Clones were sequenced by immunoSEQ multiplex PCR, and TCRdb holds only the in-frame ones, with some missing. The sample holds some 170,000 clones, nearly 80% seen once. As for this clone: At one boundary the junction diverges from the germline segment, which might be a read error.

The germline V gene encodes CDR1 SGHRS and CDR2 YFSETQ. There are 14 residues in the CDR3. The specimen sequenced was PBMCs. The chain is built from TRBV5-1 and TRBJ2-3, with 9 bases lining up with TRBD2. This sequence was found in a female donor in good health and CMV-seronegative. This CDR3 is CASSLGTSKDTQYF. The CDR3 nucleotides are TGCGCCAGCAGCTTAGGGACTAGCAAAGATACGCAGTATTTT.